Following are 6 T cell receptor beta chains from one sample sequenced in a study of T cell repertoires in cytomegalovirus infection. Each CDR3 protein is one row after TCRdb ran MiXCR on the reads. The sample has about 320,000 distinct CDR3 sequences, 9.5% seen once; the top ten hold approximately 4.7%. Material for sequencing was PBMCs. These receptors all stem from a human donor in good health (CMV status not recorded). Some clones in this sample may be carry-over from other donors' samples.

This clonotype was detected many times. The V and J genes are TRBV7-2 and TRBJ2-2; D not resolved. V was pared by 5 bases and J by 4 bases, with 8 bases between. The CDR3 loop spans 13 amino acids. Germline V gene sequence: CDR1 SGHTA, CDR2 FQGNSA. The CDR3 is CASSLLSTGELFF. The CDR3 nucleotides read TGTGCCAGCAGCCTTCTAAGCACCGGGGAGCTGTTTTTT.

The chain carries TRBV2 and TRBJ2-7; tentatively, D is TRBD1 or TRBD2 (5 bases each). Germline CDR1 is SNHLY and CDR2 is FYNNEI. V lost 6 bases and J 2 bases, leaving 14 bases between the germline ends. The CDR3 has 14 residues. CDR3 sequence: CASSRGPKAYEQYF. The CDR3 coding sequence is TGTGCCAGCAGCCGGGGCCCGAAAGCCTACGAGCAGTACTTC.

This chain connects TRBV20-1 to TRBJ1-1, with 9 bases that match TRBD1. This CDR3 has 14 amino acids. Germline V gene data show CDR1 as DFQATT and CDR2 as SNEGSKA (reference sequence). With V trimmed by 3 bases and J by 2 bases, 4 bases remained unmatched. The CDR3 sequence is CSARKQGANTEAFF. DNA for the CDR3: TGCAGTGCTAGGAAACAGGGGGCAAACACTGAAGCTTTCTTT.

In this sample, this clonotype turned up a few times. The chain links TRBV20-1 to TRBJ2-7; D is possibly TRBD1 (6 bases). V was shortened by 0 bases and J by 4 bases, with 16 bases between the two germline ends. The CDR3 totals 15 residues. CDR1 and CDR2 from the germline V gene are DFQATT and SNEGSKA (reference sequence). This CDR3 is CSARDTRDTAYEQYF. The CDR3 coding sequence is TGCAGTGCTAGAGATACCCGGGACACAGCTTACGAGCAGTACTTC.

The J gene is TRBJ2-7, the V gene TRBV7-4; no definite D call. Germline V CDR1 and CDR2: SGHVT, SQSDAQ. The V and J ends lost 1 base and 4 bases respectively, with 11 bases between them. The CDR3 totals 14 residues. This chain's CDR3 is CASSLDGLGYEQYF. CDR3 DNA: TGTGCCAGCAGCTTAGATGGCTTGGGATACGAGCAGTACTTC.

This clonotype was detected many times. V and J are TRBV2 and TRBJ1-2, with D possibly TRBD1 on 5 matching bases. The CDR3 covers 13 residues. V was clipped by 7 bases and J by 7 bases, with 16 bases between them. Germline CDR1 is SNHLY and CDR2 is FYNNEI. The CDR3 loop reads CASTDGRGRGYTF. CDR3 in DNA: TGTGCCAGCACCGATGGAAGGGGTCGTGGCTACACCTTC.